This entry lists 26 T cell receptor beta chains sequenced from one sample in a study of T cell repertoires in cytomegalovirus infection. TCRdb reprocessed the reads with MiXCR, giving one entry per CDR3 protein. The sample shows a few hundred thousand distinct CDR3 sequences, over 15% of them seen only once. Input material: CD8+ T cells from PBMCs. Every receptor here comes from a human donor in good health (CMV status not recorded). Some clones in this sample may be carry-over from other donors' samples.

This clonotype was detected only a few times. The chain uses TRBV7-9 and TRBJ1-6; 8 bases align to TRBD1. CDR1 is SEHNR and CDR2 is FQNEAQ in the germline V gene (reference sequence). Unmatched junction bases numbered 8, after V lost 3 bases and J lost 4 bases. The CDR3 contains 17 residues. The CDR3 reads CASSLDRDWEYNSPLHF. The CDR3 region has the DNA TGTGCCAGCAGCTTGGACAGGGATTGGGAGTATAATTCACCCCTCCACTTT.

This clonotype was seen ten or more times. The chain is built from TRBV4-2 and TRBJ2-1; 8 bases are shared with TRBD2. The trim removed 1 base at V and 6 bases at J, leaving 5 bases unmatched. CDR3 length: 15 amino acids. Germline V gives CDR1 LGHNA, CDR2 YNFKEQ. The CDR3 spells CASSQGSGGLNEQFF. DNA of the CDR3: TGTGCCAGCAGCCAAGGAAGCGGGGGTCTCAATGAGCAGTTCTTC.

The chain recombines TRBV15 with TRBJ2-3; perhaps D is TRBD1 or TRBD2 (5 bases each). Trimming took 1 base from V and 2 from J, leaving 7 bases between them. Germline V gene lookup returns CDR1 LNHNV and CDR2 YYDKDF (reference sequence). This CDR3 has 14 residues. CDR3 bases: TGTGCCACCAGCAGAGTGGGGGACACAGATACGCAGTATTTT. Translated, it gives CATSRVGDTDTQYF.

V gene TRBV13 combines with J gene TRBJ1-1, with a tentative D call TRBD1 (5 bases). V was cut by 0 bases and J by 11 bases, with 10 bases left in between. The CDR3 consists of 12 residues. The germline V gene encodes CDR1 PRHDT and CDR2 FYEKMQ (reference sequence). The CDR3 loop is CASSLGGRGAFF. DNA for the CDR3: TGTGCCAGCAGCTTAGGGGGACGGGGCGCTTTCTTT.

In its sample, this clonotype was seen many times. The chain combines TRBV7-9 with TRBJ2-7, with D possibly being TRBD1 (6 bases). This CDR3 region has 15 residues. V was cut by 5 bases and J by 4 bases, with 18 bases left in between. Germline V lookup: CDR1 SEHNR, CDR2 FQNEAQ (reference sequence). The CDR3 coding sequence is TGTGCCAGCAGCCCCCGGGACAAATACTTATACGAGCAGTACTTC. Its translation is CASSPRDKYLYEQYF. Full variable domain (missing parts from reference TRBV7-9 and TRBJ2-7): DTGVSQNPRHKITKRGQNVTFRCDPISEHNRLYWYRQTLGQGPEFLTYFQNEAQLEKSRLLSDRFSAERPKGSFSTLEIQRTEQGDSAMYLCASSPRDKYLYEQYFGPGTRLTVT.

The rearrangement links TRBV6-2 or TRBV6-3 to TRBJ2-7, with D possibly matching TRBD1 (7 bases). Germline CDR1 reads MNHEY; CDR2 reads SVGEGT. Trimming stripped 7 bases from V and 3 bases from J, with 19 bases between. This CDR3 comprises 15 residues. The CDR3 nucleotides are TGTGCCAGCACCCACCGGCTCAGGGGGGTCTACGAGCAGTACTTC. It codes for CASTHRLRGVYEQYF.

The gene calls are TRBV6-5 and TRBJ1-5, with no clear D. This CDR3 is built from 14 residues. Germline V gene lookup returns CDR1 MNHEY and CDR2 SVGAGI. V shed 5 bases and J shed 2 bases, with 10 bases lying between them. The CDR3 DNA is TGTGCCAGCAGTCCGGACGGGGGCAATCAGCCCCAGCATTTT. This translates into CASSPDGGNQPQHF.

A few counts support this clonotype. The chain is built from TRBV6-5 and TRBJ2-2, with D uncertain. The CDR3 consists of 13 residues. The germline V gene encodes CDR1 MNHEY and CDR2 SVGAGI. V dropped 2 bases and J dropped 5 bases, with 6 bases sitting between them. The DNA of the CDR3 is TGTGCCAGCAGTTACGCACAGACCGGGGAGCTGTTTTTT. Translation: CASSYAQTGELFF.

V gene TRBV10-3 combines with J gene TRBJ2-3; 8 bases agree with TRBD2. V was pared by 2 bases and J by 3 bases, with 7 bases of the junction left unmatched. The germline V gene has CDR1 ENHRY and CDR2 SYGVKD. CDR3 length equals 16 residues. CDR3 amino acids: CAISELSRLATDTQYF. DNA of the CDR3: TGTGCCATCAGTGAGCTTAGTAGACTAGCGACAGATACGCAGTATTTT.

This clonotype was seen ten or more times. The rearrangement joins TRBV7-2 to TRBJ2-7, with 7 bases aligning to TRBD2. The J segment lost 6 bases and the V segment lost 4 bases, leaving 12 bases of the junction unmatched. Germline V gene data show CDR1 as SGHTA and CDR2 as FQGNSA. CDR3 length: 15 amino acids. The DNA for the CDR3 is TGTGCCAGCAGCTCCCACGGGGGGTGGCTGAGCGAGCAGTACTTC. Protein: CASSSHGGWLSEQYF.

The chain combines TRBV20-1 with TRBJ2-2; 9 bases are shared with TRBD2. J was trimmed by 7 bases and V by 6 bases; bases with no gene match: 9. The CDR3 is 14 amino acids. Germline CDR1 DFQATT, CDR2 SNEGSKA (reference sequence). The CDR3 region has the DNA TGCAGTGCCTGGGGACTAGCCGACAGCGGGGAGCTGTTTTTT. Translating gives CSAWGLADSGELFF.

This clonotype was counted at least ten times. J is TRBJ1-1 and V is TRBV11-2, with D uncertain. With 3 bases removed from V and 0 bases from J, the gap between germline ends came to 11 bases. Per germline, CDR1 SGHAT and CDR2 FQNNGV. CDR3 length: 15 residues. The CDR3 here is CASSFVLGLNTEAFF. CDR3 nucleotide sequence: TGTGCCAGCAGCTTCGTACTGGGCCTGAACACTGAAGCTTTCTTT.

This clonotype came up many times. This chain uses TRBV28 with TRBJ2-2, with a weak D call TRBD1 (5 bases). The germline V and J ends were trimmed by 7 bases and 6 bases, with 21 bases remaining between them. Germline assignment: CDR1 MDHEN and CDR2 SYDVKM. The CDR3 totals 16 residues. Written as DNA, the CDR3 is TGTGCCAGCACACCCGCCCCGGCAGGGCTCTCCGGGGAGCTGTTTTTT. Protein sequence: CASTPAPAGLSGELFF.

This clonotype showed up many times. The chain links TRBV7-6 to TRBJ2-6; 7 nucleotides match TRBD1. Germline V lookup: CDR1 SGHVS, CDR2 FNYEAQ. CDR3 length: 17 residues. Trimming cost V 5 bases and J 5 bases; bases outside gene matches: 12. This CDR3 is CASSRDSALRRANVLTF. The CDR3 DNA follows: TGTGCCAGCAGCCGGGACAGTGCCTTGAGAAGGGCCAACGTCCTGACTTTC. Looking up the rest from reference TRBV7-6 and TRBJ2-6 gives the full variable domain: GAGVSQSPRYKVTKRGQDVALRCDPISGHVSLYWYRQALGQGPEFLTYFNYEAQQDKSGLPNDRFSAERPEGSISTLTIQRTEQRDSAMYRCASSRDSALRRANVLTFGAGSRLTVL.

This clonotype came up many times. The chain joins TRBV28 to TRBJ2-2, with D tentatively TRBD1 (6 bases). V was shortened by 5 bases and J by 3 bases, with 19 bases between the two germline ends. This CDR3 has 17 residues. Germline-derived CDR1 and CDR2 are MDHEN and SYDVKM. The CDR3 region is CASSPPRDIQYTGELFF. The CDR3 region has the DNA TGTGCCAGCAGTCCTCCCCGGGACATACAATACACCGGGGAGCTGTTTTTT.

This clonotype was seen at least ten times. The chain uses TRBV7-2 and TRBJ1-2; possibly TRBD1 for D (6 bases). The V end was cut by 5 bases, the J end by 4 bases, with 14 bases between. This CDR3 is 14 amino acids long. The germline CDR1 and CDR2 sequences are SGHTA and FQGNSA. This CDR3 is CASSRGQGSYGYTF. CDR3 bases: TGTGCCAGCAGCCGAGGTCAGGGGTCCTATGGCTACACCTTC.

The table lists this clonotype with a few counts. The rearrangement links TRBV11-1 to TRBJ2-3, with TRBD1 matching 9 bases. With V trimmed by 0 bases and J by 4 bases, 8 bases remained unmatched. From germline, CDR1 is SGHAT and CDR2 FQDESV (reference sequence). The CDR3 has 17 amino acids. The CDR3 is CASSLAWDREGADTQYF. DNA of the CDR3: TGTGCCAGCAGCTTAGCCTGGGACAGGGAAGGAGCAGATACGCAGTATTTT.

A few counts support this clonotype. The rearrangement uses TRBV20-1 and TRBJ2-3; 11 bases match TRBD2. This CDR3 spans 20 amino acids. The ends lost 0 bases at V and 4 bases at J; junction bases unmatched: 18. Germline V gene sequence: CDR1 DFQATT, CDR2 SNEGSKA (reference sequence). The CDR3 DNA follows: TGCAGTGCTAGAGAGGCCGGAGGGGGTAGCGGGGGGGCCAACGCAGATACGCAGTATTTT. Translated, it gives CSAREAGGGSGGANADTQYF.

This clonotype came up many times. The chain has TRBV5-6 and TRBJ2-1; 8 nucleotides line up with TRBD2. The J segment lost 2 bases and the V segment lost 1 base, leaving 5 bases of the junction unmatched. This CDR3 contains 16 residues. Germline V gene sequence: CDR1 SGHDT, CDR2 YYEEEE. In DNA form, the CDR3 reads TGTGCCAGCAGCTTGAGGGCGGGGGGCCCCTACAATGAGCAGTTCTTC. Protein: CASSLRAGGPYNEQFF.

This chain uses TRBV9 with TRBJ2-5; 9 bases are a match to TRBD2. Germline CDR1 and CDR2: SGDLS and YYNGEE. This CDR3 is 16 amino acids long. J lost 4 bases, V lost 4 bases, and 11 bases had no gene match. CDR3 DNA sequence: TGTGCCAGCAGCACCAGAGCGGGGGGATCCAGAGAGACCCAGTACTTC. Encoded protein: CASSTRAGGSRETQYF.

In its sample, this clonotype was seen a few times. The chain couples TRBV6-5 to TRBJ2-1; TRBD2 agrees at 8 bases. CDR1 and CDR2 (germline): MNHEY, SVGAGI. The trim removed 1 base at V and 3 bases at J, leaving 2 bases unmatched. This CDR3 has 15 amino acids. This CDR3 is CASSYFGGDYNEQFF. The CDR3, as DNA: TGTGCCAGCAGTTACTTCGGGGGGGACTACAATGAGCAGTTCTTC.

V and J are TRBV6-2 or TRBV6-3 and TRBJ2-3; TRBD2 matches 12 bases. V lost 0 bases, J lost 2 bases, and 6 bases stayed unmatched. Germline CDR1 MNHEY, CDR2 SVGEGT. The CDR3 is 18 amino acids. CDR3 in amino acids: CASSYSTSGGNPTDTQYF. In DNA, the CDR3 is TGTGCCAGCAGTTACTCGACTAGCGGGGGAAACCCCACAGATACGCAGTATTTT.

This clonotype was recorded a few times. This rearrangement joins TRBV14 to TRBJ2-1; D not resolved. CDR1 and CDR2 (germline): SGHDN, FVKESK. The CDR3 length is 12 residues. V dropped 4 bases and J dropped 7 bases, with 8 bases sitting between them. The CDR3 DNA reads TGTGCCAGCAGCCGCTACAGAAATGAGCAGTTCTTC. This codes for CASSRYRNEQFF.

This clonotype was detected ten times or more. The chain combines TRBV6-2 or TRBV6-3 with TRBJ2-1; no firm D call. Between the trimmed V and J ends, which lost 0 bases and 0 bases, there was a span of 9 bases. The CDR3 runs 16 residues. Germline CDR1 and CDR2: MNHEY and SVGEGT. The CDR3 is CASSYSFVTSYNEQFF. The CDR3, as DNA: TGTGCCAGCAGTTACTCGTTCGTGACCTCCTACAATGAGCAGTTCTTC.

Only a few counts were recorded for this clonotype. The V call is TRBV6-5, the J call TRBJ2-7, with D perhaps assigned TRBD1 or TRBD2 (6 bases each). Germline-derived CDR1 and CDR2 are MNHEY and SVGAGI. Trimming left V 2 bases short and J 3 bases short, with 11 bases between. The CDR3 loop spans 14 amino acids. As DNA, the CDR3 is TGTGCCAGCAGTTACGCCGGGGGCTTCTACGAGCAGTACTTC. This translates into CASSYAGGFYEQYF.

This clonotype was detected ten times or more. This rearrangement joins TRBV28 to TRBJ1-6; the D is unclear. V was clipped by 8 bases and J by 4 bases, with 18 bases between them. The CDR3 is 16 amino acids. Germline V gene sequence: CDR1 MDHEN, CDR2 SYDVKM. CDR3 loop: CASHQFPATYNSPLHF. CDR3 sequence (DNA): TGTGCCAGCCACCAGTTCCCAGCTACATATAATTCACCCCTCCACTTT.